The 31 T cell receptor beta chains below come from one sample, sequenced in a study of PD-L1 blockade in urothelial cancer (dated by TCRdb to the late 2010s). The sample's time point, from its label and the paper: peripheral blood 6 weeks after treatment start. Libraries came from the immunoSEQ multiplex PCR assay. TCRdb carries this immuneACCESS record with in-frame sequences only. Its versions omit some clonotypes, under half of them owing to an unresolved V gene in the studies checked, with the rest unexplained. The sample table records nearly 50,000 clones; around 85% of these occur just once. The ten largest account for roughly 1.8% of the sample. This material consisted of PBMCs, taken around atezolizumab (anti-PD-L1) treatment. The receptors stem from a man between 50 and 59 years old with urothelial cancer.

The CDR3 sequence: CASSLRTSATYEQYF. CDR3 nucleotides: TGCGCCAGCAGCCTGAGGACTAGCGCGACCTACGAGCAGTACTTC. The chain employs TRBV5-1 and TRBJ2-7; 9 bases map to TRBD2. The J segment lost 2 bases and the V segment lost 4 bases, leaving 7 bases of the junction unmatched. Germline assignment: CDR1 SGHRS and CDR2 YFSETQ. The CDR3 has 15 amino acids.

This sequence joins TRBV27 and TRBJ2-2; D gene ambiguous. The CDR3 is 12 residues long. The V and J ends lost 5 bases and 5 bases respectively, with 6 bases between them. Per the germline V gene, CDR1 is MNHEY and CDR2 is SMNVEV (reference sequence). The chain's CDR3 is CASSLETGELFF. The CDR3 nucleotides are TGTGCCAGCAGTCTAGAAACCGGGGAGCTGTTTTTT.

The chain is built from TRBV5-1 and TRBJ2-1, with D tentatively TRBD1 (6 bases). Trimming shortened V by 3 bases and J by 6 bases, and 13 bases separated the two germline ends. CDR1 and CDR2 from the germline V gene are SGHRS and YFSETQ. This CDR3 is 14 amino acids long. The CDR3 here is CASSSSGTINEQFF. The DNA for the CDR3 is TGCGCCAGCAGCTCCTCCGGGACAATCAATGAGCAGTTCTTC.

CDR3 in DNA: TGTGCCAGCAGTGAGGGACAGGGTTTCAACACTGAAGCTTTCTTT. As protein: CASSEGQGFNTEAFF. V and J are TRBV6-1 and TRBJ1-1, with TRBD1 identical over 9 bases. J was trimmed by 2 bases and V by 3 bases; bases with no gene match: 4. The CDR3 extends over 15 amino acids. Per the germline V gene, CDR1 is MNHNS and CDR2 is SASEGT.

The chain joins TRBV6-6 to TRBJ2-5, with a possible D match to TRBD2 (7 bases). The CDR3 contains 14 residues. Trimming pared 5 bases from V and 5 bases from J, leaving 15 bases between. Germline V gives CDR1 MNHNY, CDR2 SVGAGI (reference sequence). The CDR3, as DNA: TGTGCCAGCAGTCAAATCAGGGGAGGGGAGACCCAGTACTTC. Encoded protein: CASSQIRGGETQYF.

V and J are TRBV4-2 and TRBJ1-1; TRBD1 aligns across 7 bases. J was trimmed by 0 bases and V by 2 bases; bases with no gene match: 9. The V gene's germline CDR1 is LGHNA and CDR2 YNFKEQ. The CDR3 is 17 amino acids. CDR3 amino acids: CASSQRGQSYLNTEAFF. In nucleotides, the CDR3 is TGTGCCAGCAGCCAACGGGGACAGAGCTATTTGAACACTGAAGCTTTCTTT.

The rearrangement uses TRBV6-1 and TRBJ2-7, with TRBD1 identical over 11 bases. The V gene's germline CDR1 is MNHNS and CDR2 SASEGT. This CDR3 comprises 15 residues. With 7 bases clipped from V and 3 bases from J, the junction kept 8 bases outside the gene matches. CDR3 region: CASNLGGTGGYEQYF. The DNA for the CDR3 is TGTGCCAGCAACTTAGGCGGGACAGGGGGCTACGAGCAGTACTTC.

In this sample, this clone turned up a few times. V gene TRBV28 combines with J gene TRBJ2-2; no firm D call. This CDR3 contains 11 residues. Trimming stripped 7 bases from V and 6 bases from J, with 6 bases between. Germline CDR1 MDHEN, CDR2 SYDVKM. CDR3 region: CASIRAGELFF. The CDR3, as DNA: TGTGCCAGCATCCGGGCCGGGGAGCTGTTTTTT.

The chain couples TRBV2 to TRBJ2-5, with TRBD2 matching 12 bases. In germline, CDR1 is SNHLY, CDR2 FYNNEI. V gave up 6 bases and J gave up 2 bases; unmatched junction bases: 10. CDR3 size: 17 residues. CDR3 DNA sequence: TGTGCCAGCAGCCACGGGACTAGCGGGCCCCCTCAAGAGACCCAGTACTTC. Translation: CASSHGTSGPPQETQYF.

DNA of the CDR3: TGTGCCAGCAGCGGCAGGGAATGGGACAACGAGCAGTACTTC. Its translation is CASSGREWDNEQYF. The chain has TRBV6-4 and TRBJ2-7; D might be TRBD1 (6 bases). Trimming removed 6 bases at V and 5 bases at J, with 17 bases between. This CDR3 is 14 amino acids long. Germline V lookup: CDR1 MRHNA, CDR2 SNTAGT.

V gene TRBV9 combines with J gene TRBJ1-1; possible D gene TRBD1, 6 bases. CDR1 and CDR2 from the germline V gene are SGDLS and YYNGEE. This CDR3 comprises 13 residues. V lost 0 bases to trimming and J lost 11 bases, with 14 bases between them. The CDR3, as DNA: TGTGCCAGCAGCGTAGTACAGGGAGAAAGGGCTTTCTTT. Translating gives CASSVVQGERAFF.

The CDR3 nucleotides are TGTGCCAGCAGCTTAGGCCCCACTAGCGGGAGGGCCAAAAACATTCAGTACTTC. Its translation is CASSLGPTSGRAKNIQYF. The chain couples TRBV7-6 to TRBJ2-4; 12 bases fit TRBD2. V was clipped by 1 base and J by 1 base; unmatched bases: 5. The CDR3 extends over 18 amino acids. Germline V gene data show CDR1 as SGHVS and CDR2 as FNYEAQ.

The rearrangement uses TRBV2 and TRBJ1-5, with 10 bases identical to TRBD1. CDR3 length: 16 amino acids. The ends lost 7 bases at V and 6 bases at J; junction bases unmatched: 12. Germline V gene data show CDR1 as SNHLY and CDR2 as FYNNEI. The CDR3 nucleotides are TGTGCCAGCACGCCGACAGGGGGCCCGACGGGTCAGCCCCAGCATTTT. Its translation is CASTPTGGPTGQPQHF.

This chain connects TRBV6-5 to TRBJ2-7, with D possibly matching TRBD2 (5 bases). This CDR3 has 15 residues. In germline, CDR1 is MNHEY, CDR2 SVGAGI. V gave up 0 bases and J gave up 0 bases, with 9 bases separating them. CDR3 nucleotides: TGTGCCAGCAGTTACTCAGCGGCGTCCTCCTACGAGCAGTACTTC. Residues: CASSYSAASSYEQYF.

This chain connects TRBV19 to TRBJ2-7; D remains ambiguous. Trimming stripped 3 bases from V and 1 base from J, with 25 bases between. This CDR3 spans 19 amino acids. Germline CDR1 is LNHDA and CDR2 is SQIVND (reference sequence). This CDR3 reads CASSIFTPSGRNYSYEQYF. The CDR3 region has the DNA TGTGCCAGTAGTATCTTCACCCCTTCTGGCCGAAACTATTCCTACGAGCAGTACTTC.

This clone occurred once. The chain uses TRBV6-1 and TRBJ1-4, with 8 positions matching TRBD1. Germline trimming cut 8 bases from V and 1 base from J; bases unmatched to any gene: 3. The CDR3 has 14 residues. The V gene's germline CDR1 is MNHNS and CDR2 SASEGT. DNA for the CDR3: TGTGCCAGCGGGGACAGGAAAACTAATGAAAAACTGTTTTTT. Amino acids: CASGDRKTNEKLFF.

The V call is TRBV28, the J call TRBJ2-7, with D unresolved. V lost 5 bases to trimming and J lost 5 bases, with 10 bases between them. This CDR3 has 12 residues. Germline V lookup: CDR1 MDHEN, CDR2 SYDVKM. CDR3 DNA: TGTGCCAGCAGTCAGGATTTCGACGAGCAGTACTTC. It codes for CASSQDFDEQYF.

This rearrangement joins TRBV5-1 to TRBJ2-1, with D possibly TRBD2 on 6 matching bases. The length of the CDR3 is 14 residues. V gave up 9 bases and J gave up 4 bases, with 17 bases separating them. Germline-derived CDR1 and CDR2 are SGHRS and YFSETQ. CDR3 nucleotide sequence: TGCGCCACCAAACGTGGGGAGGCATACAATGAGCAGTTCTTC. Amino acids: CATKRGEAYNEQFF.

The chain recombines TRBV19 with TRBJ2-6, with TRBD1 matching 7 bases. Germline assignment: CDR1 LNHDA and CDR2 SQIVND (reference sequence). The CDR3 is 17 amino acids. Losses at the gene ends were 4 bases for V and 0 bases for J; bases not matched to a gene: 6. The CDR3, as DNA: TGTGCCAGTAGTACCTATGACAGGGTCTCTGGGGCCAACGTCCTGACTTTC. Translating it yields CASSTYDRVSGANVLTF.

A remark on this clone: Other DNA sequences in this sample translate to the same CDR3. The rearrangement links TRBV15 to TRBJ2-7, with D hard to call. The V gene's germline CDR1 is LNHNV and CDR2 YYDKDF (reference sequence). Trimming removed 0 bases at V and 3 bases at J, with 6 bases between. There are 13 residues in the CDR3. CDR3 protein: CATSRDPSYEQYF. CDR3 in DNA: TGTGCCACCAGCAGAGATCCCAGCTACGAGCAGTACTTC.

The CDR3 nucleotides are TGTGCCTGGACGACAGGAAGGTATGGCTACACCTTC. Its protein product is CAWTTGRYGYTF. This rearrangement joins TRBV30 to TRBJ1-2; tentative D call: TRBD1 (6 bases). V dropped 4 bases and J dropped 5 bases, with 11 bases sitting between them. Germline loops: CDR1 GTSNPN, CDR2 SVGIG (reference sequence). The CDR3 runs 12 residues.

This clone came up once. Sequence at one end of the junction differs from germline and may be a read error. The genes are TRBV7-7 and TRBJ2-2, with a tentative D call TRBD2 (5 bases). Germline lookup yields CDR1 SSHAT and CDR2 FNYEAQ (reference sequence). The CDR3 loop spans 15 amino acids. In nucleotides, the CDR3 is TGTGCTAGCAGCCCGAAAGGGAGGAACACCGGGGAGCTGTTTTTT. It translates to CASSPKGRNTGELFF.

V is TRBV5-5 and J is TRBJ1-6; D uncertain. V lost 6 bases, J lost 9 bases, and 19 bases lay in between. The CDR3 sequence is 15 residues long. Germline-derived CDR1 and CDR2 are SGHKS and YYEKEE (reference sequence). For the CDR3, the DNA is TGTGCCAGCACCCCCCGAGAGGGAGTAAGTTCACCCCTCCACTTT. As protein: CASTPREGVSSPLHF.

The rearrangement uses TRBV9 and TRBJ2-3; D gene uncertain. Trimming took 4 bases from V and 2 from J, leaving 5 bases between them. Germline V CDR1 and CDR2: SGDLS, YYNGEE. This CDR3 spans 12 amino acids. The CDR3 is CASSPSTDTQYF. CDR3 DNA: TGTGCCAGCAGCCCCTCCACAGATACGCAGTATTTT.

The chain employs TRBV7-9 and TRBJ1-2; D remains ambiguous. Germline CDR1 reads SEHNR; CDR2 reads FQNEAQ (reference sequence). The CDR3 totals 12 residues. Trimming left V 5 bases short and J 7 bases short, with 11 bases between. Here the CDR3 DNA reads TGTGCCAGCAGCCCGCCGGAGGGTGGCTACACCTTC. It yields the protein CASSPPEGGYTF.

The genes are TRBV20-1 and TRBJ1-1, with 7 bases aligning to TRBD1. V lost 5 bases, J lost 8 bases, and 2 bases stayed unmatched. Germline V lookup: CDR1 DFQATT, CDR2 SNEGSKA (reference sequence). This CDR3 comprises 10 residues. CDR3 residues: CSAWTGEAFF. The CDR3 DNA is TGCAGTGCTTGGACAGGCGAAGCTTTCTTT.

The V call is TRBV19, the J call TRBJ2-2; 10 nucleotides match TRBD2. CDR3 length: 16 amino acids. V lost 5 bases to trimming and J lost 4 bases; unmatched junction nucleotides: 7. Germline V CDR1 and CDR2: LNHDA, SQIVND (reference sequence). CDR3 amino acids: CASSVLAGVGTGELFF. In nucleotides, the CDR3 is TGTGCCAGTAGTGTTCTAGCGGGAGTAGGCACCGGGGAGCTGTTTTTT.

This chain connects TRBV11-2 to TRBJ2-5, with TRBD2 matching over 10 bases. This CDR3 has 15 amino acids. V trimming: 5 bases; J trimming: 3 bases; junction bases outside the gene matches: 6. Germline V lookup: CDR1 SGHAT, CDR2 FQNNGV. The CDR3 here is CASSAGLALEETQYF. CDR3 nucleotide sequence: TGTGCCAGCAGCGCGGGACTAGCGTTAGAAGAGACCCAGTACTTC.

The CDR3 sequence is CASSESGHRGQFF. Here the CDR3 DNA reads TGCGCCAGCAGTGAGTCGGGCCACAGGGGGCAGTTCTTC. This chain uses TRBV10-1 with TRBJ2-1, with TRBD1 identical over 7 bases. Germline CDR1 and CDR2: WNHNN and SYGVQD (reference sequence). The J segment lost 12 bases and the V segment lost 0 bases, leaving 5 bases of the junction unmatched. This CDR3 spans 13 amino acids.

This clone has just a few counts. The chain joins TRBV28 to TRBJ2-7, with 15 bases fitting TRBD2. This CDR3 has 19 residues. Germline V lookup: CDR1 MDHEN, CDR2 SYDVKM. Trimming cost V 2 bases and J 0 bases; bases outside gene matches: 8. This CDR3 is CASSLQGLAGGQSSYEQYF. CDR3 sequence (DNA): TGTGCCAGCAGTTTACAGGGACTAGCGGGAGGACAGAGCTCCTACGAGCAGTACTTC.

The chain joins TRBV29-1 to TRBJ2-3; 7 bases map to TRBD1. The CDR3 sequence is 15 residues long. With 0 bases clipped from V and 2 bases from J, the junction kept 5 bases outside the gene matches. Germline lookup yields CDR1 SQVTM and CDR2 ANQGSEA. CDR3 bases: TGCAGCGTTGAAGATTGGACAGGCCCCACAGATACGCAGTATTTT. Translation: CSVEDWTGPTDTQYF.